This T cell receptor (beta chain) was identified in a study of blood T cell repertoires in COVID-19. Across the study: In each case, the material was cDNA or gDNA derived from T cells, B-cell-depleted T cells, or PBMCs.

Germline V CDR1 and CDR2: SGDLS, YYNGEE. V lost 5 bases, J lost 1 base, and 12 bases lay in between. The CDR3 runs to 14 residues. As processed by the authors: For nucleated cells, counts were estimated from reference gene primer amplification. Profiling relied on immunoSEQ multiplex PCR, and the TCRdb table lists in-frame clones only, not all of them. V, J and clone size derive from that table, while D and trimming were established from the DNA sequence. There are under 85,000 clones in the sample; roughly nine tenths occur only once, and around a sixth lies in the top ten. The chain is built from TRBV9 and TRBJ2-5; TRBD2 is a possible D gene (6 bases). Material: peripheral blood. The sequence derives from a man at least 80 years old in a cohort sampled during active COVID-19. As DNA, the CDR3 is TGTGCCAGCAGTCAACTGGGAGGCCAAGAGACCCAGTACTTC. Translated: CASSQLGGQETQYF.